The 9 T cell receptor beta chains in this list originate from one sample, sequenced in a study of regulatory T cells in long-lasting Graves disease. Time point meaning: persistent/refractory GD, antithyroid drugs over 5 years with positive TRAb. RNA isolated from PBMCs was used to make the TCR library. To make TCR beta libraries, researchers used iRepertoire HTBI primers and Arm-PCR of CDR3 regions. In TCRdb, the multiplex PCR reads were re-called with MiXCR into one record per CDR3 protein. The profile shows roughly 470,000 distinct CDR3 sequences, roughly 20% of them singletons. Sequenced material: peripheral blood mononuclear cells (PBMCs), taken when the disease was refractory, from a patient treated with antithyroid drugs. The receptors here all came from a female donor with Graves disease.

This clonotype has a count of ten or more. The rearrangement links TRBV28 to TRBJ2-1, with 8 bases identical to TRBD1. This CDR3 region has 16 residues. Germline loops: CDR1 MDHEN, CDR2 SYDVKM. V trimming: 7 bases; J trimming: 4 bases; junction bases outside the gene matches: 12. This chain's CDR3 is CASTQGAQDLYNEQFF. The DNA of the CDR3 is TGTGCCAGCACCCAGGGGGCCCAGGACCTTTACAATGAGCAGTTCTTC.

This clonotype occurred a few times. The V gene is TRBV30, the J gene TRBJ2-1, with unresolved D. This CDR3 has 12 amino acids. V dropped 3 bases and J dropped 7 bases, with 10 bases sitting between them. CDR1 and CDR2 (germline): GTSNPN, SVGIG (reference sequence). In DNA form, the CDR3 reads TGTGCCTGGAGGTCCCGGGCGAATGAGCAGTTCTTC. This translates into CAWRSRANEQFF.

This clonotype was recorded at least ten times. CDR3: CSVELRGGHLGEQYF. CDR3 bases: TGCAGCGTTGAACTACGGGGGGGGCATTTGGGTGAGCAGTACTTC. The V call is TRBV29-1, the J call TRBJ2-7, with 8 bases lining up with TRBD2. The junction had 13 bases not matched to a gene; V was cut back by 2 bases and J by 7 bases. The germline CDR1 and CDR2 sequences are SQVTM and ANQGSEA. The CDR3 is 15 amino acids.

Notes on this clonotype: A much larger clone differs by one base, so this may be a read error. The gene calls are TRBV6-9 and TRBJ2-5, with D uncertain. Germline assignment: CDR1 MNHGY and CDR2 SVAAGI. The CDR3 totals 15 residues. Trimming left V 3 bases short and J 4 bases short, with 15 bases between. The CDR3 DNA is TGTGCCAGCAGTTACTTCGTGGGAATGAGAGAGACCCAGTACTTC. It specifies CASSYFVGMRETQYF.

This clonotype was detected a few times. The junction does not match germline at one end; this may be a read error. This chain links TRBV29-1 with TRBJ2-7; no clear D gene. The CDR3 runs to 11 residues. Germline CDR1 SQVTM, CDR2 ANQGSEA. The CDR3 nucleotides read TGCGGCGTTACCCTCCCCTACGAGCAGTACTTC. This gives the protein CGVTLPYEQYF.

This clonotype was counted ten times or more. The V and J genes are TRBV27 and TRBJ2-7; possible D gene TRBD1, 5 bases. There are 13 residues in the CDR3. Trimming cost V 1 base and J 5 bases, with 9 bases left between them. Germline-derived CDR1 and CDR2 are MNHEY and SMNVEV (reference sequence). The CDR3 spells CASSLLDTDEQYF. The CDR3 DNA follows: TGTGCCAGCAGTTTATTGGACACTGACGAGCAGTACTTC.

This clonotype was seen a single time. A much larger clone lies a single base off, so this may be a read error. CDR3 region: CASSLGADWAGTDTQYF. The CDR3 nucleotides read TGTGCCAGCAGCTTAGGGGCGGACTGGGCAGGTACAGATACGCAGTATTTT. The chain couples TRBV11-1 to TRBJ2-3; D is possibly TRBD2 (5 bases). The CDR3 runs 17 residues. CDR1 and CDR2 (germline): SGHAT, FQDESV (reference sequence). V shed 1 base and J shed 3 bases, with 17 bases lying between them.

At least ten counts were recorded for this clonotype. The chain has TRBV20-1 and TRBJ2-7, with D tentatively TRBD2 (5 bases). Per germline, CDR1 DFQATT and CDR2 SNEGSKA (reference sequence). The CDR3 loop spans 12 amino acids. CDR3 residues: CSVLASGYEQYF. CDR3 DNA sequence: TGCAGCGTCTTAGCGTCGGGCTACGAGCAGTACTTC.

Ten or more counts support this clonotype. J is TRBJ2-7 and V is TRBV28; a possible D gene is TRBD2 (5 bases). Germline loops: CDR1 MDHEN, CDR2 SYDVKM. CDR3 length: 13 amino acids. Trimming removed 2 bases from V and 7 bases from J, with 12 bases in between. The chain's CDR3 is CASSLPGVSEQYF. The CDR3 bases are TGTGCCAGCAGTTTACCCGGGGTCTCGGAGCAGTACTTC.